This T cell receptor beta chain derives from a study of tumor and adjacent non-tumor tissue in lung cancer. On the study more broadly: Aged about 31 to 80 years, patients included 10 men and about 5 women with stage I to III disease.

This clonotype has only a few counts. Its specificity is unknown. A read error may be the cause here, since a much bigger clone is one base away. Three rounds of nested PCR, following a modified ARM-PCR protocol, produced the TCRbeta library. TCRdb re-called the multiplex PCR reads with MiXCR, one entry per CDR3 protein. There are about 75,000 distinct CDR3 sequences in the sample; roughly 70% occur only once, and around a quarter lies in the top ten. This CDR3 region has 11 residues. Germline CDR1 is DFQATT and CDR2 is SNEGSKA (reference sequence). V was shortened by 5 bases and J by 5 bases, with 10 bases between the two germline ends. Overall study results and limits: Normal lung showed higher cumulative top 100 clone frequency than tumor. Shorter survival was associated with higher TCR diversity in tumors.

The template was RNA from unsorted bulk tissue. This non-tumor lung sample came from over 3 cm beyond the tumor edge. This sequence originates from a woman in her forties or fifties with non-small cell lung cancer. Sequencing used distant non-tumor lung tissue. V is TRBV20-1 and J is TRBJ2-7, with D uncertain. The CDR3 coding sequence is TGCAGTGCTCACTCAGCTCACGAGCAGTACTTC. Translating gives CSAHSAHEQYF.